The source of this T cell receptor (beta chain) is a study of shared T cell receptors in the human thymus (dated by TCRdb to 2020 to 2023). General notes on the study: The study examined how the human thymus generates shared, self-reactive T-cell receptor alpha chains.

Receptors were amplified or captured by the immunoSEQ multiplex PCR assay. Imported from immuneACCESS, the table was reduced by TCRdb to in-frame sequences with V and J called. These copies leave out some clones; in studies compared against another copy, an unresolved V gene accounts for under half, and the cause of the remainder is not known. Present in this sample are 700,000 or so clones, approximately 85% of which were seen just once. Over 0.008% of the sample is held by the ten biggest clonotypes. The cysteine opens and the phenylalanine closes a CDR3 of 13 amino acids. Of all the DNA, just the CDR3 is kept, 39 bases in frame from base 1. The germline V gene gives CDR1 as KGHSH and CDR2 as LQKENI. The germline V end is reduced by 6 bases and the J end by 5 bases; junction bases left unmatched: 3. A note on this clone: What antigen it recognizes has not been identified. Base quality data are lacking; no much larger clone is found one base away.

The data were also submitted as part of a second study, on human thymus T cells. The second study reports: The donors were immunologically healthy infants in Finland who had open corrective cardiac surgery for congenital heart defects. The thymus tissue came from surgical resects taken out during corrective cardiac surgery. Usage of V and J gene segments appeared to be biased in both the thymic and the peripheral blood repertoires. Highly overlapping thymic TCR repertoires among unrelated individuals were reported in the related research. The study described the TCR alpha and beta repertoires in under 10 infant thymus samples and four matching peripheral blood samples. The cohort included several male and a couple of female infants, with donor ages spanning 7 to 244 days. Thymocytes were freed from the tissue by mechanical means and kept at -70 degrees C as pellets of roughly 9.5-31 million cells. A QIAsymphony instrument was used to extract genomic DNA from frozen cell pellets. The immunoSEQ multiplex PCR assay was used to amplify the TCRB and TCRAD loci from a standardized quantity of quality-controlled genomic DNA. The V(D)J region was spanned by amplicons of a length sufficient to cover the CDR3 and to identify V and J genes. Through the commercial immunoSEQ service, the amplicons were sequenced on an Illumina platform. Corrections for primer bias and sequencing errors followed previously described methods, while TCRAD and TCRB definitions were based on the IMGT database. The repertoires were analysed using immunoSEQ Analyzer 3.0 and VDJTools for basic statistics, V/J segment usage, diversity estimates, rarefaction and pairwise overlap. Diversity was estimated with Chao1, ChaoE, Efron-Thisted, Shannon and inverse Simpson indices, and also on datasets down-sampled to the smallest sample. Repertoire overlap used strict matching of CDR3 nucleotide sequence, V gene and J gene, with Jaccard-based multidimensional scaling clustering. On average, about 810,000 unique TCRB clonotypes were obtained from thymus samples, compared with around 78,000 from blood samples.

This receptor was obtained from a girl under two years old with a congenital heart defect. Donor details come from another sample of the same person, matched by shared clones. The chain is made from TRBV18 and TRBJ1-5, and 8 junction bases match TRBD1. Sample: thymocytes. The sequence in DNA is TGTGCCAGCTCGACAGGGGACGATCAGCCCCAGCATTTT. This sequence encodes CASSTGDDQPQHF.